A single sample is the source of the 11 T cell receptor beta chains below, sequenced in a study of OX40 agonist ivuxolimab in advanced cancers. The repertoire was sequenced with immunoSEQ multiplex PCR; TCRdb's copy has only in-frame clones and lacks some. The repertoire holds tens of thousands of clones, with 85% to 90% as singletons. Specimen: CD4+ or CD8+ T cells sorted from blood, collected in a trial of the OX40 agonist ivuxolimab. The receptors here all came from an adult with an advanced solid tumor such as melanoma, head and neck, liver or kidney cancer.

The chain uses TRBV7-8 and TRBJ2-5; 7 bases are shared with TRBD1. Germline CDR1 and CDR2: SGHVS and FQNEAQ. The CDR3 extends over 13 amino acids. V trimming: 3 bases; J trimming: 5 bases; junction bases outside the gene matches: 3. CDR3 DNA sequence: TGTGCCAGCAGCTTTACAGGGGCCGAGACCCAGTACTTC. It encodes CASSFTGAETQYF.

This chain joins TRBV7-9 and TRBJ2-1; tentatively, D is TRBD1 or TRBD2 (5 bases each). The CDR3 has 15 amino acids. Per the germline V gene, CDR1 is SEHNR and CDR2 is FQNEAQ (reference sequence). Trimming took 1 base from V and 0 from J, leaving 7 bases between them. As DNA, the CDR3 is TGTGCCAGCAGCTTAGAGGGGAGCTCCTACAATGAGCAGTTCTTC. Amino acids: CASSLEGSSYNEQFF.

The CDR3 protein is CASSGADQETQYF. For the CDR3, the DNA is TGCGCCAGCAGCGGGGCGGACCAAGAGACCCAGTACTTC. V is TRBV5-1 and J is TRBJ2-5; tentative D call: TRBD1 (5 bases). V lost 4 bases, J lost 0 bases, and 7 bases lay in between. CDR3 length: 13 amino acids. CDR1 is SGHRS and CDR2 is YFSETQ in the germline V gene. Using reference TRBV5-1 and TRBJ2-5 for the parts outside the CDR3, the full variable domain is KAGVTQTPRYLIKTRGQQVTLSCSPISGHRSVSWYQQTPGQGLQFLFEYFSETQRNKGNFPGRFSGRQFSNSRSEMNVSTLELGDSALYLCASSGADQETQYFGPGTRLLVL.

The V call is TRBV10-2, the J call TRBJ2-3, with D perhaps given as TRBD1 or TRBD2 (6 bases each). Germline CDR1 reads WSHSY; CDR2 reads SAAADI. The CDR3 contains 13 residues. Trimming took off 6 bases at V and 6 bases at J, with 13 bases between the two ends. DNA of the CDR3: TGCGCCAGCAGGGGGGCGGAGGGGGATACGCAGTATTTT. Encoded protein: CASRGAEGDTQYF.

The chain joins TRBV9 to TRBJ2-2; the D is unclear. Between the trimmed V and J ends, which lost 1 base and 0 bases, there was a span of 13 bases. Germline CDR1 reads SGDLS; CDR2 reads YYNGEE. The CDR3 is made up of 17 amino acids. The CDR3 nucleotides read TGTGCCAGCAGCGTATTAGATCAACTTTCGAACACCGGGGAGCTGTTTTTT. Protein sequence: CASSVLDQLSNTGELFF.

The chain has TRBV11-2 and TRBJ2-7; D gene ambiguous. Germline CDR1 is SGHAT and CDR2 is FQNNGV. The CDR3 consists of 13 residues. With 1 base removed from V and 3 bases from J, the gap between germline ends came to 7 bases. This chain's CDR3 is CASSLGAVYEQYF. DNA of the CDR3: TGTGCCAGCAGCTTAGGTGCTGTCTACGAGCAGTACTTC.

CDR3 residues: CASSLSGRGNSPLHF. The CDR3, as DNA: TGTGCCAGCAGTTTATCTGGCAGGGGAAATTCACCCCTCCACTTT. The chain combines TRBV27 with TRBJ1-6; maybe TRBD1 (6 bases). Germline V lookup: CDR1 MNHEY, CDR2 SMNVEV (reference sequence). V gave up 0 bases and J gave up 7 bases, with 10 bases separating them. CDR3 length: 15 residues.

In this sample, this clone turned up a few times. The chain has TRBV5-1 and TRBJ1-3; the D gene is possibly TRBD1 (6 bases). V was clipped by 4 bases and J by 5 bases, with 19 bases between them. Germline loops: CDR1 SGHRS, CDR2 YFSETQ. This CDR3 is built from 16 residues. The CDR3 coding sequence is TGCGCCAGCAGCCCCCGCCAGGGGCAAGGAAGAAACACCATATATTTT. Amino acids: CASSPRQGQGRNTIYF. Supplemented by reference TRBV5-1 and TRBJ1-3, the full variable domain reads KAGVTQTPRYLIKTRGQQVTLSCSPISGHRSVSWYQQTPGQGLQFLFEYFSETQRNKGNFPGRFSGRQFSNSRSEMNVSTLELGDSALYLCASSPRQGQGRNTIYFGEGSWLTVV.

This chain links TRBV29-1 with TRBJ2-6; 9 bases line up with TRBD1. Trimming removed 7 bases from V and 3 bases from J; junction bases left unmatched: 4. This CDR3 is built from 14 residues. Per the germline V gene, CDR1 is SQVTM and CDR2 is ANQGSEA. The CDR3 DNA follows: TGCAGCGCACAGGGGGCTGATGGGGCCAACGTCCTGACTTTC. Its translation is CSAQGADGANVLTF.

The chain has TRBV30 and TRBJ2-5, with D tentatively TRBD2 (5 bases). V dropped 4 bases and J dropped 5 bases, with 20 bases sitting between them. This CDR3 spans 15 amino acids. CDR1 is GTSNPN, CDR2 SVGIG, per germline (reference sequence). CDR3 sequence: CAWTRAGSLWETQYF. The CDR3 DNA sequence: TGTGCCTGGACTAGGGCGGGCAGTCTTTGGGAGACCCAGTACTTC.

The CDR3 sequence is CASSWGQATYEQYF. DNA of the CDR3: TGTGCCAGCAGCTGGGGACAGGCCACCTACGAGCAGTACTTC. This rearrangement joins TRBV7-6 to TRBJ2-7, with 8 bases fitting TRBD1. The CDR3 has 14 residues. After removal of 4 bases from V and 2 bases from J, the junction contained 4 bases not matched to a gene. Per the germline V gene, CDR1 is SGHVS and CDR2 is FNYEAQ.